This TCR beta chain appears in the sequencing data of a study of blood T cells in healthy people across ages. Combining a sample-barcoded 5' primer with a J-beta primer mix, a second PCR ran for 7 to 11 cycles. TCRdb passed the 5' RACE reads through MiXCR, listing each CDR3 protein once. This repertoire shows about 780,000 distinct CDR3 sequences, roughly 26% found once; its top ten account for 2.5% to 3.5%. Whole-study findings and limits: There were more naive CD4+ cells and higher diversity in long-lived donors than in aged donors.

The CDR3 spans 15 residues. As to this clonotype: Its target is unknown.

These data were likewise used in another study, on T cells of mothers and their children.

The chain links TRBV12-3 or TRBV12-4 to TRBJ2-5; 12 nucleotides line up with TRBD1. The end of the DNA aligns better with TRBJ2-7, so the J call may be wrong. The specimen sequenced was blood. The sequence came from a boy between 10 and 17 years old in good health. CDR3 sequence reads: CASSFMGQGAAEQYF. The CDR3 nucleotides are TGTGCCAGCAGTTTTATGGGACAGGGGGCTGCCGAGCAGTACTTC.